Reported below is one T cell receptor beta chain. This clone appeared a few times. The specificity of this receptor is unknown. No quality values exist for individual bases; no much larger clone is one base distant. This entry belongs to a study of shared clonotypes between healthy human individuals (dated by TCRdb to about 2020). With regard to the full study: A few men and a couple of women, aged 18 to 49 years, made up the cohort. For each donor, three plates each were used for CD4 naive and CD4 memory, two plates were used for CD8 naive, and one plate was used for CD8 memory. To estimate repertoire size and how much clonotypes are shared between individuals, the study performed deep sequencing of blood TCR repertoires from five healthy adults. Different laboratories and diverse techniques were used to prepare libraries and sequence TCR repertoires, to increase sequencing depth and limit assay-specific biases. Each donor's leukapheresis produced roughly between roughly 0.94 and 9.5 billion PBMCs.

Using the deep immunoSEQ assay, TCR CDR3 regions were amplified from genomic DNA by multiplex PCR. Genomic DNA extracted from each cell subset was distributed evenly over all wells of several immunoSEQ 96-well plates, and each plate served as one replicate. For sorted subsets, 200 to 250 ng genomic DNA, equal to tens of thousands of T cell genomes, was loaded into each replicate PCR. Purified libraries were measured with a Qubit 3.0 fluorometer, size-checked on a Bioanalyzer 2100, and measured again with the KAPA Library Quantification kit. A separate single-read 150-cycle Illumina NextSeq 550 flow cell was used to sequence each immunoSEQ 96-well plate. As for the original processing: The immunoSEQ output contained only junctional sequences without quality scores, so filtering could not match that applied to full-length reads. To assign V/J genes and CDR3, sequences were annotated against IMGT germline references using PyIR, a Python wrapper for IgBLAST v1.9. Reads were filtered out if the reads had weak V/J assignments (E-value above 1e-6), no CDR3, stop codons, out-of-frame junctions, or ambiguous translated residues. A V3J clonotype was defined by an identical inferred V gene, J gene, and CDR3 amino acid sequence. Percentage overlap between repertoires was computed as shared unique clonotypes divided by the size of the smaller repertoire. Three approaches were used to assess repertoire richness: RTK rarefaction, the Chao1 estimator, and Recon v2.1 estimates of unobserved clonotypes. Generation probabilities for all TCRbeta clonotypes obtained by the gDNA method from a handful of donors were computed using OLGA. TCRdb carries this immuneACCESS record with in-frame sequences only. Its versions omit some clonotypes, under half of them owing to an unresolved V gene in the studies checked, with the rest unexplained. V, J and clone size are taken as reported in that table, and D and trimming were inferred from the DNA itself. The sample data list about 360,000 clones, and roughly 80% of these were observed just once. Of the sample, about 9.4% is held by the ten largest clones.

The paper as a whole reports these results and caveats: About 5% of naive CD4, 3% to 4% of naive CD8, approximately 2% of memory CD4, and 0.4% of memory CD8 clonotypes were shared across a handful of donors. Even with the large sequencing depth, rarefaction of the sorted-subset datasets indicated that sequencing was incomplete. Naive subsets generally had larger estimated clonotype richness than memory subsets did. Compared with non-shared clonotypes, the clonotypes found in all four sorted-subset donors had higher generation probabilities. The small number of donors limited the genetic and exposure-history diversity represented. Sampling was restricted to blood, and TCR repertoires in tissue are likely to differ from TCR repertoires in blood. Pairwise subsampling indicated that sequencing depth was expected to affect the degree of clonotype sharing among donors.

The donors were healthy, HIV-negative adults with no recently reported acute infections or vaccinations. Every donor was a Caucasian adult living in Nashville, Tennessee, USA. CD4+ T cells were enriched by magnetic negative selection; naive cells were then positively selected on CD45RA, and the negative fraction formed the memory subset. Blood was collected by leukapheresis, and PBMCs were isolated by Ficoll-Histopaque density gradient centrifugation and then cryopreserved in liquid nitrogen vapor phase. Analytical flow cytometry was used to check the purity and quantity of each magnetically sorted T cell population. Genomic DNA was isolated from every sorted fraction and measured by UV absorbance on a Nanodrop 2000c. The CDR3 starts with the cysteine, ends with the phenylalanine, and has 14 residues. The only DNA kept is the CDR3, 42 bases in frame from the first base. CDR1 SGHTA and CDR2 FQGNSA are derived from the germline V gene. Trimming at the junction amounts to 1 base on V and 5 bases on J, and the germline ends lie 11 bases apart.

This sequence was found in a man aged 30 to 39 in good health. The sequencing sample was made of memory CD4+ T cells sorted from blood. The label giving this sample's cell subset or site can be read as: CD45RA-negative fraction. The rearrangement combines TRBV7-2 with TRBJ1-1, with TRBD1 perhaps the D gene, on 6 matching bases. The DNA reads TGTGCCAGCAGCTTAGTGACGGGGGCGACTGAAGCTTTCTTT. The translation is CASSLVTGATEAFF.